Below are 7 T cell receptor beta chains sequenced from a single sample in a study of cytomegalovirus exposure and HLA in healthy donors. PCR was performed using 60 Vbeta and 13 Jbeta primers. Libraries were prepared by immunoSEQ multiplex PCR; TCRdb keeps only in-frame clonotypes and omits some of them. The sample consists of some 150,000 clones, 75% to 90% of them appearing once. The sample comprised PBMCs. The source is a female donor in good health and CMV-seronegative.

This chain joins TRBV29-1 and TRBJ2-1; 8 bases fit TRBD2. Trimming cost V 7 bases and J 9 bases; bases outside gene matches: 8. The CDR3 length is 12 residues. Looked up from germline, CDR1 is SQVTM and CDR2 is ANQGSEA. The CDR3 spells CSAGVAGIEQFF. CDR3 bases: TGCAGCGCCGGGGTAGCGGGGATTGAGCAGTTCTTC.

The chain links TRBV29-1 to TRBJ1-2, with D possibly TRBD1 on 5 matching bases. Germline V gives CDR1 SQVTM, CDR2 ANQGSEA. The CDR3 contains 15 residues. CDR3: CAVYEAGQSPHGYTF. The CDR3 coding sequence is TGCGCGGTCTACGAGGCAGGGCAATCCCCCCATGGCTACACCTTC.

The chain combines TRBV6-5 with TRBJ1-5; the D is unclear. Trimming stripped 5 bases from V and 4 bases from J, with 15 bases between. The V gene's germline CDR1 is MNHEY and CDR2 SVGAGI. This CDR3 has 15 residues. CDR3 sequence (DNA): TGTGCCAGCAGTCAAAGAGGAGGGTTAAATCAGCCCCAGCATTTT. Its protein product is CASSQRGGLNQPQHF.

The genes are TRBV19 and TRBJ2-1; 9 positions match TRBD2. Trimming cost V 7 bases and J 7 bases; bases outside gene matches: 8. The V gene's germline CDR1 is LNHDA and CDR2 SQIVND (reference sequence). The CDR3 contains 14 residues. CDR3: CASKIAGEINEQFF. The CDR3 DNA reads TGTGCCAGTAAAATAGCGGGAGAGATAAATGAGCAGTTCTTC.

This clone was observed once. CDR3 sequence reads: CSVAGTGLETQYF. In DNA, the CDR3 is TGCAGCGTTGCAGGGACAGGCTTGGAGACCCAGTACTTC. The chain has TRBV29-1 and TRBJ2-5; TRBD1 matches 8 bases. CDR1 and CDR2 (germline): SQVTM, ANQGSEA. The V gene end was trimmed by 4 bases and the J gene end by 5 bases; junction bases not matched to a gene: 6. CDR3 size: 13 residues.

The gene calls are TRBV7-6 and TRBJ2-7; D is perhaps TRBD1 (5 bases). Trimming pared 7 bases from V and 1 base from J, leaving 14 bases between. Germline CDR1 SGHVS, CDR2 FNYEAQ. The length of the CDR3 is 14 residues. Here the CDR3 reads CASKGPGRSYEQYF. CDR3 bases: TGTGCCAGCAAGGGGCCAGGCCGATCCTACGAGCAGTACTTC.

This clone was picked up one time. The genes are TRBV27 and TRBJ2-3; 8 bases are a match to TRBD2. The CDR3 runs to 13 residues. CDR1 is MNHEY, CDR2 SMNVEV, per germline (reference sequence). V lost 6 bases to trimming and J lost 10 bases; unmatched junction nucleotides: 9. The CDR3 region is CASSGGARGAQYF. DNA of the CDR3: TGTGCCAGCAGCGGGGGGGCTCGGGGGGCGCAGTATTTT.